These 6 T cell receptor beta chains were sequenced from one sample in a study of cytomegalovirus exposure and HLA in healthy donors. PCR employed 60 Vbeta and 13 Jbeta primers. Measured with immunoSEQ multiplex PCR; TCRdb has only the in-frame clones, and not every one. In the table there are 200,000 or so clones, 87% of which are singletons. Sequencing used PBMCs. Receptor source: a girl less than two years old in good health and CMV-seronegative.

The chain carries TRBV28 and TRBJ2-7; 7 bases agree with TRBD2. V shed 1 base and J 6 bases; nucleotides not matched to a gene: 12. The CDR3 contains 16 residues. CDR1 and CDR2 from the germline V gene are MDHEN and SYDVKM. This CDR3 reads CASSLYEASGPLEQYF. The CDR3 DNA reads TGTGCCAGCAGTTTATATGAGGCTAGCGGACCCCTCGAGCAGTACTTC.

Here the CDR3 DNA reads TGTGCCAGCAGCGGACTAGCGGGTTACAATGAGCAGTTCTTC. It yields the protein CASSGLAGYNEQFF. The rearrangement uses TRBV9 and TRBJ2-1; 10 bases are a match to TRBD2. This CDR3 contains 14 residues. With 3 bases clipped from V and 4 bases from J, the junction kept 1 base outside the gene matches. Per germline, CDR1 SGDLS and CDR2 YYNGEE.

V and J are TRBV6-5 and TRBJ1-2, with TRBD1 matching over 9 bases. Germline V CDR1 and CDR2: MNHEY, SVGAGI. Germline trimming cut 2 bases from V and 8 bases from J; bases unmatched to any gene: 9. The CDR3 is 15 amino acids. For the CDR3, the DNA is TGTGCCAGCAGTTACGGCCCGACAGGGGGAGACGGCTACACCTTC. Its translation is CASSYGPTGGDGYTF.

The chain recombines TRBV6-1 with TRBJ2-1; the D gene is possibly TRBD1 (5 bases). This CDR3 is 11 amino acids long. Germline-derived CDR1 and CDR2 are MNHNS and SASEGT. V lost 7 bases and J 5 bases, leaving 6 bases between the germline ends. CDR3 coding DNA: TGTGCCAGCACACAGGACAATGAGCAGTTCTTC. This gives the protein CASTQDNEQFF.

The chain recombines TRBV5-1 with TRBJ2-1; 9 positions agree with TRBD1. The V gene end was trimmed by 9 bases and the J gene end by 8 bases; junction bases not matched to a gene: 12. Germline V CDR1 and CDR2: SGHRS, YFSETQ. CDR3 length: 14 residues. CDR3 bases: TGCGCCACCCAACAGGGGGCAATCACAGATGAGCAGTTCTTC. This codes for CATQQGAITDEQFF. Full variable domain (rest looked up from reference TRBV5-1 and TRBJ2-1): KAGVTQTPRYLIKTRGQQVTLSCSPISGHRSVSWYQQTPGQGLQFLFEYFSETQRNKGNFPGRFSGRQFSNSRSEMNVSTLELGDSALYLCATQQGAITDEQFFGPGTRLTVL.

CDR3 region: CASSLDTGGTEAFF. DNA for the CDR3: TGTGCCAGCAGCTTGGATACGGGGGGGACTGAAGCTTTCTTT. The gene calls are TRBV5-4 and TRBJ1-1; D is perhaps TRBD1 (5 bases). V lost 0 bases and J 5 bases, leaving 11 bases between the germline ends. Germline V CDR1 and CDR2: SGHNT, YYREEE (reference sequence). CDR3 length: 14 residues.